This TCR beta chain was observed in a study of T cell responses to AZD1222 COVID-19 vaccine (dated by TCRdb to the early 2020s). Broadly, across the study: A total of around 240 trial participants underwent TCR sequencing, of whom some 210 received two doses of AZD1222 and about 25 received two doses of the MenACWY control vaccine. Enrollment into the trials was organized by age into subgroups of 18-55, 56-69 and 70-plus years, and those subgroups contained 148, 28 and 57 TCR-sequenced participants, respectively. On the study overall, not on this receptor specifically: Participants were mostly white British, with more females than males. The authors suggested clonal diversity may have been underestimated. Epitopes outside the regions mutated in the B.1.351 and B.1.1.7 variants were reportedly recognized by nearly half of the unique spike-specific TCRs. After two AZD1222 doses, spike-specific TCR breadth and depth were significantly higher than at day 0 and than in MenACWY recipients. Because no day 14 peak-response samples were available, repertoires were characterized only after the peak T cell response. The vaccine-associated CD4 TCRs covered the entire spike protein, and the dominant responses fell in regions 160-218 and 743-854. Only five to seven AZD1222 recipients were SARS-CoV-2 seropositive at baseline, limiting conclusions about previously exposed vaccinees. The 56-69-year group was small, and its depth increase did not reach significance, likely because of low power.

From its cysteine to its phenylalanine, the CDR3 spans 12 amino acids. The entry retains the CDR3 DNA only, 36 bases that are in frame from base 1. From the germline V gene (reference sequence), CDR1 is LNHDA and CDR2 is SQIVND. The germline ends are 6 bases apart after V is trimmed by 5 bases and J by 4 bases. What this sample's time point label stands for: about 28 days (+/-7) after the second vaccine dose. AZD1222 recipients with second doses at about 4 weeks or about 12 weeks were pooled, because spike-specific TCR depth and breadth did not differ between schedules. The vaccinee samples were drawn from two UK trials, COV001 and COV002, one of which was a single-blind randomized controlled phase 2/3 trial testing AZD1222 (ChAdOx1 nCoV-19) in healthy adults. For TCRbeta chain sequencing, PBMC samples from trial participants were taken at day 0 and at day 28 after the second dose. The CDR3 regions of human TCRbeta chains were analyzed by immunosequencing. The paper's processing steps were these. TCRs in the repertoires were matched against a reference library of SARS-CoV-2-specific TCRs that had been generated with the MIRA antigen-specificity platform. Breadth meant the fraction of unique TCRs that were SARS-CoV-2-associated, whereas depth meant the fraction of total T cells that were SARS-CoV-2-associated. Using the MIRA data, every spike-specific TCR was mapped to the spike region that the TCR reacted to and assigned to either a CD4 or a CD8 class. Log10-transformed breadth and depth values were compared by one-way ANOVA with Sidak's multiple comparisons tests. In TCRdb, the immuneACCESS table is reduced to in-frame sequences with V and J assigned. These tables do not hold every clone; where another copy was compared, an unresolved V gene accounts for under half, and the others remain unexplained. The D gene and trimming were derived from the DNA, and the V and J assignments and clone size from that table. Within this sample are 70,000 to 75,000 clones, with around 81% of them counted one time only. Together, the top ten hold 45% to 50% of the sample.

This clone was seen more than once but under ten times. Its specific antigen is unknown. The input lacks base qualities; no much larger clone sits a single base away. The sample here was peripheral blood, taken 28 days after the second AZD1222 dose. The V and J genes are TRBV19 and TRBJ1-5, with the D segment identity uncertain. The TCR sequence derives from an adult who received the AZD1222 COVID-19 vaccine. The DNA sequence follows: TGTGCCAGTAGTCAACTGAATCAGCCCCAGCATTTT. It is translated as CASSQLNQPQHF.